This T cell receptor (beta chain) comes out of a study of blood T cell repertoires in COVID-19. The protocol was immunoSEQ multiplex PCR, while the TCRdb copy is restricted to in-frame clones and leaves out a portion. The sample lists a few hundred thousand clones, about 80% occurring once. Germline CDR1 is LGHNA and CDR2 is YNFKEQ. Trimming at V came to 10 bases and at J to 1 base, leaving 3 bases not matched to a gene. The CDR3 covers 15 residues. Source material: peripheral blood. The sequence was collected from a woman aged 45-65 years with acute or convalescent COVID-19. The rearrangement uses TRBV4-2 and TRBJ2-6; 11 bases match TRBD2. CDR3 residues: CATTSGGSGANVLTF. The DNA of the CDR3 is TGTGCCACCACTAGCGGGGGTTCTGGGGCCAACGTCCTGACTTTC.